The source of this TCR beta chain is a study of OX40 agonist ivuxolimab in advanced cancers. About the study: Eligibility admitted prior anti-PD-1, anti-PD-L1 or anti-CTLA-4 therapy; roughly 37% had some.

Repertoires were generated with immunoSEQ multiplex PCR, while TCRdb's copy carries only in-frame clones and drops some. The sample gives around 46,000 clones, about 89% of which show up once; roughly a third is in the top ten. Note on this clone: Antigen: not known.

Study conclusions and caveats: Undetermined was the antigen specificity of the expanded peripheral T cells. Among the nonresponders, some also had low normalized T-cell clonal expansion. Expanded clones belonging to CD8+ T cells outnumbered, on average, those of CD4+.

The specimen comprised CD4+ or CD8+ T cells sorted from blood, sampled in a trial of the OX40 agonist ivuxolimab. The sequence came from an adult with an advanced solid tumor such as melanoma, head and neck, liver or kidney cancer.

Here the CDR3 reads CASSDSSFVQGTYNEQFF. In nucleotides, the CDR3 is TGTGCCAGCAGTGACTCGTCGTTTGTACAGGGCACCTACAATGAGCAGTTCTTC. This chain links TRBV6-4 with TRBJ2-1, with D maybe TRBD1 (6 bases). Germline CDR1 MRHNA, CDR2 SNTAGT. Trimming shortened V by 0 bases and J by 2 bases, and 17 bases separated the two germline ends. The CDR3 has 18 amino acids.